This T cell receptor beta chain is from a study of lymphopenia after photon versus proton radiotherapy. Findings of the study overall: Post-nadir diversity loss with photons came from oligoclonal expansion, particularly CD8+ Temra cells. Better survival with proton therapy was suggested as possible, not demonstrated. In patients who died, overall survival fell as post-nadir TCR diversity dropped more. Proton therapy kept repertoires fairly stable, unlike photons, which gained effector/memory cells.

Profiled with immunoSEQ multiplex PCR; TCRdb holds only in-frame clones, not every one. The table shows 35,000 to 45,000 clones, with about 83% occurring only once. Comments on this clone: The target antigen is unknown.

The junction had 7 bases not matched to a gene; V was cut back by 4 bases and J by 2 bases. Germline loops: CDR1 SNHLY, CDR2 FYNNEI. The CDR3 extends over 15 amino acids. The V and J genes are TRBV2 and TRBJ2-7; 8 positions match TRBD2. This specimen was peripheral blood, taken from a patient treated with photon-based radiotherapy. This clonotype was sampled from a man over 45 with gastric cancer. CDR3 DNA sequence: TGTGCCAGCAGTGGGTATAGCGGGGTCCCCTACGAGCAGTACTTC. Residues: CASSGYSGVPYEQYF. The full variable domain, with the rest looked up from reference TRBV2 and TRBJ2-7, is EPEVTQTPSHQVTQMGQEVILRCVPISNHLYFYWYRQILGQKVEFLVSFYNNEISEKSEIFDDQFSVERPDGSNFTLKIRSTKLEDSAMYFCASSGYSGVPYEQYFGPGTRLTVT.